This note documents a single T cell receptor (beta chain) sequence. It has no known antigen specificity. Qualities for individual bases were not recorded, and no much larger clone is one base off. Participants in the prospective study were enrolled through a virtual design, were aged 18 to 89 years, and lived in fewer than 30 United States geographic areas. To assign participants to cohorts, the prospective study relied on clinical history that participants themselves reported in a screening survey and a study questionnaire. Recovered participants in ImmuneRACE Cohort 3 were defined by two consecutive negative NP/OP PCR tests, clearance by a healthcare professional, or resolution of symptoms. In the prospective study, mobile phlebotomists collected whole blood, serum and a nasopharyngeal or oropharyngeal swab from each participant. Prospective study participants could optionally give additional blood draws and questionnaires over an approximately 2-month period. Prospective study blood samples were shipped either frozen or at room temperature before DNA extraction.

The CDR3 contains 16 residues, cysteine and phenylalanine counted. Only the CDR3 region is kept as DNA, spanning 48 bases read in frame from base 1. Between the V and J ends, shortened by 1 base and 4 bases respectively, the junction contains 18 bases. CDR1 and CDR2, per the germline V gene, are SGDLS and YYNGEE. This specimen belongs to a study of blood T cell repertoires in COVID-19 (dated by TCRdb to 2018 to 2021). For the wider study: Samples from collaborators originated in the United States, Italy and Spain and spanned both the acute and convalescent phases of COVID-19. Where available, HLA class I and class II types were taken from metadata supplied by the sample provider and were not determined by assay-based typing. The sample metadata nearly always contained a de-identified subject ID, COVID-19 status, age in years and sex. Samples were obtained from the ongoing ImmuneRACE study (first 160 participants) and from some 1,200 subjects provided by 6 global collaborators. The dataset comprised deeply sampled blood TCRbeta repertoires from subjects exposed to, actively infected with, or recovered from COVID-19. The material from the prospective study consisted of cDNA or gDNA derived from T cells, B-cell-depleted T cells, or PBMCs. The repertoires were released in a freely available public database intended as a resource for research on the immune response to SARS-CoV-2.

General conclusions and limits of the study: Clinical and demographic metadata were provided uncurated, with the amount varying by source and participant.

TCRbeta CDR3 regions were amplified from genomic DNA using the immunoSEQ Assay, a bias-controlled multiplex PCR. Turning to the authors' computational methods: Nucleated cell counts per sample were estimated from amplification of reference gene primers within the assay. To quantify the absolute abundance of each unique TCRbeta CDR3 rearrangement, sequence reads were collapsed and filtered. For each sample, productive Simpson clonality was calculated as the square root of Simpson's diversity index across productive rearrangements. TCRdb stores this immuneACCESS table with in-frame sequences only. Part of the clones is absent; in the studies checked, under half of the shortfall reflects unresolved V genes, and no reason is known for the rest. That table furnishes V, J and clone size, whereas the DNA furnished D and trimming. For this sample there are roughly 200,000 clones; 75% to 85% appear just once. Approximately 8.7% of the sample belongs to the ten largest clones.

The TCR originated in a man in his forties who had recovered from COVID-19. The V and J genes are TRBV9 and TRBJ2-7; the D gene is perhaps TRBD1, on 5 matching bases. Material for sequencing was PBMCs or T cells enriched from blood (not recorded which). For the CDR3, the sequence is CASSVNLGALLYEQYF. The bases read TGTGCCAGCAGCGTAAATCTAGGGGCACTTCTATACGAGCAGTACTTC.